The next 4 T cell receptor beta chains were all read from a single sample in a study of T cell responses to AZD1222 COVID-19 vaccine. The method was immunoSEQ multiplex PCR; TCRdb's version includes in-frame clones alone and lacks a portion of them. The top ten clones hold approximately 22% of a sample with 95,000 to 110,000 clones, about 90% of them seen once. The input for sequencing was peripheral blood, taken on day 0 of AZD1222 vaccination. Receptor source: an adult in good health.

The CDR3 region is CASRPRSRDRVNEKLFF. The CDR3 DNA is TGCGCCAGCAGGCCAAGGTCGAGGGACAGGGTGAATGAAAAACTGTTTTTT. The V and J genes are TRBV23-1 and TRBJ1-4; 9 bases map to TRBD1. TRBV23-1 is recorded as an ORF, its role being uncertain. This CDR3 is built from 17 residues. The junction had 13 bases not matched to a gene; V was cut back by 6 bases and J by 5 bases.

DNA for the CDR3: TGTGCCAGCAGCTACTTAGGGGGGGCGACCGAGCAGTACTTC. It translates to CASSYLGGATEQYF. The genes are TRBV7-2 and TRBJ2-7; D possibly corresponds to TRBD2 (7 bases). CDR3 length: 14 residues. The V and J ends lost 4 bases and 6 bases respectively, with 16 bases between them. Germline V gene sequence: CDR1 SGHTA, CDR2 FQGNSA.

V usage is TRBV10-1 and J usage is TRBJ2-2; D remains unclear. This CDR3 comprises 13 residues. CDR1 is WNHNN and CDR2 is SYGVQD in the germline V gene (reference sequence). Between the trimmed V and J ends, which lost 2 bases and 4 bases, there was a span of 5 bases. CDR3 sequence (DNA): TGCGCCAGCAGTGAGCAGGCCACCGGGGAGCTGTTTTTT. It is translated as CASSEQATGELFF.

This chain uses TRBV5-1 with TRBJ2-1; TRBD2 matches at 11 bases. The V gene end was trimmed by 4 bases and the J gene end by 6 bases; junction bases not matched to a gene: 6. The CDR3 contains 15 residues. CDR1 is SGHRS, CDR2 YFSETQ, per germline. DNA of the CDR3: TGCGCCAGCAGCCACTTAGCGGGGGGGCCCAATGAGCAGTTCTTC. This codes for CASSHLAGGPNEQFF.